Listed below are T cell receptor beta chains from one sample, sequenced in a study of CD8+ T cells in alopecia areata. TCRdb's copy holds only in-frame clones and misses some; the assay was immunoSEQ multiplex PCR. This sample has around 150,000 clones; 65% occur once, and the top ten carry 0.91%. Here the sequenced sample was CD4+ T cells sorted from blood, taken at week 4, from a patient treated with tofacitinib. These receptors came from a human donor with alopecia areata. The CDR3 runs from the conserved cysteine through the conserved F or W. D genes are given only for firm matches. Part of the rows lack a size; the others show once, few, many or a class for expanded clones.

V	D	size	J	CDR3	DNA
TRBV27	TRBD2	.	TRBJ2-1	CASRDLSGGRNNEQFF	TGTGCCAGCAGAGACCTCAGCGGGGGCCGAAACAATGAGCAGTTCTTC
TRBV29-1	.	.	TRBJ1-2	CSVGGGNYGYTF	TGCAGCGTTGGGGGAGGGAACTATGGCTACACCTTC
TRBV5-1	.	.	TRBJ2-5	CASSPLTGETQYF	TGCGCCAGCAGCCCACTAACGGGGGAGACCCAGTACTTC
TRBV5-1	.	.	TRBJ1-1	CASSLQGPNTEAFF	TGCGCCAGCAGCTTGCAGGGGCCGAACACTGAAGCTTTCTTT
TRBV6-5	.	.	TRBJ1-2	CASSSEVAGDSYTF	TGTGCCAGCAGCTCCGAGGTTGCAGGAGATAGCTACACCTTC
TRBV5-6	.	.	TRBJ1-5	CASSLGGSYSNQPQHF	TGTGCCAGCAGCTTGGGGGGGTCCTATAGCAATCAGCCCCAGCATTTT
TRBV4-1	.	few	TRBJ2-1	CASSLGQTASNEQFF	TGCGCCAGCAGCCTTGGACAAACGGCTTCCAATGAGCAGTTCTTC
TRBV30	TRBD2	.	TRBJ2-4	CAWSITSGGAYIQYF	TGTGCCTGGAGTATTACCAGCGGGGGGGCTTACATTCAGTACTTC
TRBV30	.	.	TRBJ1-2	CAWSPGSYGYTF	TGTGCCTGGTCCCCGGGGAGCTATGGCTACACCTTC
TRBV9	TRBD1	.	TRBJ1-6	CASSVGQGGNSPLHF	TGTGCCAGCAGCGTAGGACAGGGTGGTAATTCACCCCTCCACTTT
TRBV29-1	.	.	TRBJ1-1	CSVEDLTAFF	TGCAGCGTTGAAGATCTTACGGCTTTCTTT
TRBV29-1	TRBD1	few	TRBJ2-2	CSVRGQGASGELFF	TGCAGCGTCAGAGGACAGGGGGCGTCCGGGGAGCTGTTTTTT
TRBV30	.	.	TRBJ2-7	CAWGAGFYEQYF	TGTGCCTGGGGGGCAGGGTTCTACGAGCAGTACTTC
TRBV6-5	.	once	TRBJ2-2	CASTDWDTGELFF	TGTGCCAGCACCGACTGGGACACCGGGGAGCTGTTTTTT
TRBV27	.	.	TRBJ2-2	CASSPRLNTGELFF	TGTGCCAGCAGTCCACGACTCAACACCGGGGAGCTGTTTTTT
TRBV2	TRBD1	.	TRBJ2-5	CASRTTGQGAKTQYF	TGTGCCAGCAGGACTACGGGACAGGGGGCAAAGACCCAGTACTTC
TRBV9	.	.	TRBJ2-3	CASSVGTDTQYF	TGTGCCAGCAGCGTAGGTACAGATACGCAGTATTTT
TRBV12-5	TRBD2	.	TRBJ2-2	CASGGLAIGELFF	TGTGCTAGTGGGGGACTAGCCATCGGGGAGCTGTTTTTT
TRBV6-5	TRBD1	.	TRBJ2-1	CASSLLPGTGYEQFF	TGTGCCAGCAGTTTATTACCCGGGACAGGTTATGAGCAGTTCTTC
TRBV14	.	few	TRBJ2-3	CASSLKGTSDTQYF	TGTGCCAGCAGCCTAAAGGGGACTTCAGATACGCAGTATTTT
TRBV6-5	TRBD1	.	TRBJ2-5	CASSPPGTAETQYF	TGTGCCAGCAGTCCTCCCGGGACAGCAGAGACCCAGTACTTC
TRBV30	TRBD1	.	TRBJ2-3	CAWSTRTGATDTQYF	TGTGCCTGGAGTACGAGGACAGGGGCCACAGATACGCAGTATTTT
TRBV2	.	.	TRBJ2-1	CASKRLAEQFF	TGTGCCAGCAAAAGGCTAGCTGAGCAGTTCTTC
TRBV7-9	.	few	TRBJ1-1	CASSPTTVFGEAFF	TGTGCCAGCAGCCCGACGACAGTCTTTGGTGAAGCTTTCTTT
TRBV6-5	TRBD1	few	TRBJ1-2	CASGTGTDVYGYTF	TGTGCCAGCGGCACAGGGACAGACGTCTACGGCTACACCTTC
TRBV29-1	TRBD2	.	TRBJ2-5	CSVVEGGETQYF	TGCAGCGTCGTTGAGGGAGGGGAGACCCAGTACTTC
TRBV7-8	TRBD2	.	TRBJ2-1	CASSLAVGGAYNEQFF	TGTGCCAGCAGCTTAGCCGTGGGGGGGGCCTACAATGAGCAGTTCTTC
TRBV27	TRBD1	.	TRBJ2-5	CASSFQGAETQYF	TGTGCCAGCAGTTTTCAGGGGGCGGAGACCCAGTACTTC
TRBV25-1	.	.	TRBJ1-4	CASSEGGTAGEKLFF	TGTGCCAGCAGTGAAGGGGGGACCGCCGGGGAAAAACTGTTTTTT
TRBV29-1	.	.	TRBJ2-7	CSVGAARGDEQYF	TGCAGCGTTGGGGCAGCGCGCGGTGACGAGCAGTACTTC
TRBV7-7	TRBD2	.	TRBJ2-2	CASSPGGLAGGTLPGELFF	TGTGCTAGCAGCCCAGGCGGACTAGCGGGGGGGACGTTACCCGGGGAGCTGTTTTTT
TRBV25-1	TRBD1	.	TRBJ1-2	CASSKWTGQGYTF	TGTGCCAGCAGTAAGTGGACAGGGCAAGGCTACACCTTC
TRBV5-1	.	.	TRBJ2-6	CASRESGANVLTF	TGCGCCAGCAGAGAGTCTGGGGCCAACGTCCTGACTTTC
TRBV29-1	TRBD2	.	TRBJ2-3	CSVAPLGRGGSTDTQYF	TGCAGCGTTGCGCCCCTGGGGCGGGGGGGCAGCACAGATACGCAGTATTTT
TRBV29-1	TRBD1	.	TRBJ2-1	CSATGVDEQFF	TGCAGCGCTACAGGGGTCGATGAGCAGTTCTTC
TRBV29-1	.	.	TRBJ1-2	CSVVGSRGYTF	TGCAGCGTTGTTGGCTCGAGAGGCTACACCTTC
TRBV30	.	.	TRBJ1-4	CIGGLGNEKLFF	TGTATTGGGGGGCTGGGTAATGAAAAACTGTTTTTT
TRBV28	TRBD1	few	TRBJ2-5	CATHRTGGGETQYF	TGTGCCACACACCGGACAGGGGGGGGTGAGACCCAGTACTTC
TRBV4-3	.	.	TRBJ2-3	CASSQDGGPYTQYF	TGCGCCAGCAGCCAAGATGGGGGCCCTTATACGCAGTATTTT
TRBV30	TRBD2	.	TRBJ2-1	CAWTHSGGGDEQFF	TGTGCCTGGACCCACTCGGGGGGAGGGGATGAGCAGTTCTTC
TRBV27	.	.	TRBJ2-6	CASSLRGLAGANVLTF	TGTGCCAGCAGTTTACGGGGGCTGGCTGGGGCCAACGTCCTGACTTTC
TRBV30	.	.	TRBJ2-5	CAWRRYQETQYF	TGTGCCTGGAGAAGGTACCAAGAGACCCAGTACTTC
TRBV11-2	TRBD2	.	TRBJ2-2	CASSLPTSGGPNTGELFF	TGTGCCAGCAGCTTACCGACTAGCGGGGGGCCGAACACCGGGGAGCTGTTTTTT
TRBV5-6	.	few	TRBJ1-2	CASSLVSGGIYGYTF	TGTGCCAGCAGCTTGGTTTCCGGGGGCATCTATGGCTACACCTTC